The rows below give T cell receptor beta chains drawn from one sample of a study of cytomegalovirus exposure and HLA in healthy donors. Libraries were prepared by immunoSEQ multiplex PCR; TCRdb keeps only in-frame clonotypes and omits some of them. In the table there are approximately 130,000 clones, roughly 80% of which are singletons. Sequenced material: PBMCs. The source of these receptors is a middle-aged woman in good health and CMV-seronegative. Both conserved end residues are part of each CDR3. D genes are given only for firm matches. Only part of the rows carry a size: once, few, many, or a class if the clone is expanded.

d_call	clone_size	v_call	j_call	cdr3_nt	cdr3_aa
TRBD2	NA	TRBV7-8	TRBJ2-1	TGTGCCAGCAGCCCATGGGGACTAGCGGGAGACAATGAGCAGTTCTTC	CASSPWGLAGDNEQFF
TRBD1	NA	TRBV28	TRBJ2-7	TGTGCCAGCAGTTTAGGGGGACAGGACCTCTCCTACGAGCAGTACTTC	CASSLGGQDLSYEQYF
NA	few	TRBV5-1	TRBJ1-1	TGCGCCAGCAGCTTGACGGCGGACACTGAAGCTTTCTTT	CASSLTADTEAFF
NA	NA	TRBV5-1	TRBJ2-7	TGCGCCAGCAACGGGGACTACGAGCAGTACTTC	CASNGDYEQYF
NA	NA	TRBV6-6	TRBJ2-3	TGTGCCAGCAGCAGGACTAAACGGACGCAGTATTTT	CASSRTKRTQYF
NA	once	TRBV28	TRBJ1-4	TGTGCCAGCAGGGCAGTCGGAGGGAATGAAAAACTGTTTTTT	CASRAVGGNEKLFF
NA	few	TRBV29-1	TRBJ2-5	TGCAGCGTTTTGGGGACTGGCGGGGCCCGGGGGAGCCAGTACTTC	CSVLGTGGARGSQYF
NA	medium-sized	TRBV6-5	TRBJ1-1	TGTGCCAGCAGGGGAGGGTGGAACACTGAAGCTTTCTTT	CASRGGWNTEAFF
TRBD1	NA	TRBV5-6	TRBJ2-3	TGTGCCAGCAGCGCCAACGACAGGGGACGGACAGATACGCAGTATTTT	CASSANDRGRTDTQYF
NA	NA	TRBV7-9	TRBJ1-1	TGTGCCAGTCTAGGGGCGGTGAACACTGAAGCTTTCTTT	CASLGAVNTEAFF
NA	NA	TRBV7-3	TRBJ1-2	TGTGCCAGCAGCCCGACGGGGGGGACGAGGAACTATGGCTACACCTTC	CASSPTGGTRNYGYTF
TRBD1	few	TRBV4-2	TRBJ1-4	TGTGCCAGCAGCCCTAAACCCTCTACGACAGGGACGGGTGAAAAACTGTTTTTT	CASSPKPSTTGTGEKLFF
TRBD2	NA	TRBV29-1	TRBJ2-7	TGCAGCGTTCCCCTCAGCGGGAGGGGCGAGCAGTACTTC	CSVPLSGRGEQYF
NA	few	TRBV14	TRBJ2-3	TGTGCCAGCACTAACACAGATACGCAGTATTTT	CASTNTDTQYF
NA	NA	TRBV18	TRBJ1-5	TGTGCCAGCTCCCTGGACAGTCATCAGCCCCAGCATTTT	CASSLDSHQPQHF
NA	NA	TRBV25-1	TRBJ1-3	TGTGCCAGCAGTGAATCCGGCAGGGCCCCTGGAAACACCATATATTTT	CASSESGRAPGNTIYF
TRBD1	once	TRBV27	TRBJ1-2	TGTGCCAGCAGGGACGTCCGGGACAGGGGTTTTAATGGCTACACCTTC	CASRDVRDRGFNGYTF